This T cell receptor beta chain was sequenced for a study of TIL therapy for anti-PD-1-resistant metastatic lung cancer. Sequencing used immunoSEQ v3. TCRdb's table, derived via immunoSEQ multiplex PCR, lists solely in-frame clones and lacks some. The table shows about 50,000 clones, with 70% to 85% occurring only once. Between the trimmed V and J ends, which lost 4 bases and 8 bases, there was a span of 17 bases. The CDR3 covers 13 residues. CDR1 and CDR2 (germline): GTSNPN, SVGIG (reference sequence). Specified time point: pre-treatment sample, taken before nivolumab and TIL therapy. Most excised metastases sampled were pleural nodules or supraclavicular lymph nodes. This clone was observed a few times.

This TCR came from a person between 30 and 80 years old with non-small cell lung cancer. Specimen: tumor tissue, collected at baseline. This rearrangement joins TRBV30 to TRBJ1-2; D is perhaps TRBD1 (5 bases). CDR3 in DNA: TGTGCCTGGATTCCGGACACTGTTTTCGGCTACACCTTC. It encodes CAWIPDTVFGYTF.